This record looks at one T cell receptor (beta chain) sequence and its context. The data were obtained in a study of blood T cell repertoires in COVID-19. Turning to the study itself: Donors in the United States, Italy and Spain gave samples during acute or convalescent COVID-19. From T cells, B-cell-depleted T cells, or PBMCs came the material, which was cDNA or gDNA.

With 0 bases removed from V and 4 bases from J, the gap between germline ends came to 14 bases. There are 15 residues in the CDR3. The germline gives CDR1 SGDLS, CDR2 YYNGEE. Original analysis: Reference gene primer amplification yielded estimated nucleated cell counts. Some clones are missing from TCRdb's copy, which holds only in-frame ones; the method was immunoSEQ multiplex PCR. V and J calls and clone size are as listed in that table; D and trimming were resolved from the DNA. The data contain over 150,000 clones, 85% to 90% of them singletons. The specimen sequenced was peripheral blood. This TCR was recovered from a woman between 18 and 29 years old who had recovered from COVID-19. The J gene is TRBJ2-7, the V gene TRBV9, with D unresolved. This CDR3 is CASSVAADIQYEQYF. CDR3 in DNA: TGTGCCAGCAGCGTAGCGGCCGACATCCAATACGAGCAGTACTTC.